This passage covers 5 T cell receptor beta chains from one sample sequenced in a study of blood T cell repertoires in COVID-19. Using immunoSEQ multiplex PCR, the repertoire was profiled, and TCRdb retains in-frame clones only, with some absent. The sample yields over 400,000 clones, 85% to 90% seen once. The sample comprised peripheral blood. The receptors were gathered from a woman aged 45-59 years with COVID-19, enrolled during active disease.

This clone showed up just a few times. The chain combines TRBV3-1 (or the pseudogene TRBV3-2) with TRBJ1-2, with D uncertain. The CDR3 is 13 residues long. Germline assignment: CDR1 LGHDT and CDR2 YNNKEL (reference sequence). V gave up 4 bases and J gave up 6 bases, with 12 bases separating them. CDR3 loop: CASSPRVLDGYTF. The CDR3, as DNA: TGTGCCAGCAGCCCGCGGGTACTAGATGGCTACACCTTC.

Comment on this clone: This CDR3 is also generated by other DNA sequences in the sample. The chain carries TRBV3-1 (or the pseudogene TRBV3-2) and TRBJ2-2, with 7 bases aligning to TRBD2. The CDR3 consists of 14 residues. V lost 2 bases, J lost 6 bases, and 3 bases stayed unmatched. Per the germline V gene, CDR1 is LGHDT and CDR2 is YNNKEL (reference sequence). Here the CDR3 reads CASSQSRGAGELFF. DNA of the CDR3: TGTGCCAGCAGCCAATCCCGGGGGGCCGGGGAGCTGTTTTTT.

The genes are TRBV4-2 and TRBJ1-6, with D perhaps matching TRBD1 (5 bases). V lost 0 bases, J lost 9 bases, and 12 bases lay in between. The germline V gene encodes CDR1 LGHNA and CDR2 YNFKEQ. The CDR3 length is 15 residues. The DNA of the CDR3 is TGTGCCAGCAGCCAAGAGTCCTCGGGGGGTTCACCCCTCCACTTT. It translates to CASSQESSGGSPLHF.

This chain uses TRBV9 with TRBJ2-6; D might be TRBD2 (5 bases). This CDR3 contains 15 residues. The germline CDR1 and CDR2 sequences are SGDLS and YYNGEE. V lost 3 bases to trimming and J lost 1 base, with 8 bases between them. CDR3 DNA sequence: TGTGCCAGCAGCGGTCCGGGGTCTGGGGCCAACGTCCTGACTTTC. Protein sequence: CASSGPGSGANVLTF.

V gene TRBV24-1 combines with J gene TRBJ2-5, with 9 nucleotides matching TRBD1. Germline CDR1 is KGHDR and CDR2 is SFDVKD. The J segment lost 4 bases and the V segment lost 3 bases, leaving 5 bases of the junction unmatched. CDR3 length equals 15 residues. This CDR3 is CATSDTRTGVETQYF. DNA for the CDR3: TGTGCCACCAGTGATACCCGGACAGGGGTAGAGACCCAGTACTTC.